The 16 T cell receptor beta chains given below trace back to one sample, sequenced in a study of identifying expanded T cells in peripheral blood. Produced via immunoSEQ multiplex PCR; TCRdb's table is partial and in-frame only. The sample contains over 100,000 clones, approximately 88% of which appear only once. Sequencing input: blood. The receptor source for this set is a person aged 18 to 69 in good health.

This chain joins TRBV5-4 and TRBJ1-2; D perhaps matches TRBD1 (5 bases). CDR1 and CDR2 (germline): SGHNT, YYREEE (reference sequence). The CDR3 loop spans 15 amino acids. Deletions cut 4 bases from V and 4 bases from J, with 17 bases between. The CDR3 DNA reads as TGTGCCAGCAGCCCCCAGGGAGGGCTGGGCTATGGCTACACCTTC. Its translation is CASSPQGGLGYGYTF. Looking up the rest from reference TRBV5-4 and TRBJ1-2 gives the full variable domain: ETGVTQSPTHLIKTRGQQVTLRCSSQSGHNTVSWYQQALGQGPQFIFQYYREEENGRGNFPPRFSGLQFPNYSSELNVNALELDDSALYLCASSPQGGLGYGYTFGSGTRLTVV.

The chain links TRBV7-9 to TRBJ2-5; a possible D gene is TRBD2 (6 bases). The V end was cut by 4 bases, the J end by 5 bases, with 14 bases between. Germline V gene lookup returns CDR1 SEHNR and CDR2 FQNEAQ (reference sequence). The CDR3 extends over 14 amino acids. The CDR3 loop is CASSSRDRGETQYF. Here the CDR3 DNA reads TGTGCCAGCAGCTCGAGAGACCGGGGGGAGACCCAGTACTTC.

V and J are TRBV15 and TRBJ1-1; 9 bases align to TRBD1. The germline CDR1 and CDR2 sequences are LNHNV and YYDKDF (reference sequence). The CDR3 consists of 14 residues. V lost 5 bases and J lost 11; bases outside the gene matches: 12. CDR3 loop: CATSGGTGRWWAFF. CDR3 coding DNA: TGTGCCACCAGCGGCGGGACAGGGCGCTGGTGGGCTTTCTTT.

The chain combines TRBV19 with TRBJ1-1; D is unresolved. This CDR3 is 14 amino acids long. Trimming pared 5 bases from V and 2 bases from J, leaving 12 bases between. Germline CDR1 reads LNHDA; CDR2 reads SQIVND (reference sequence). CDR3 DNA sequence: TGTGCCAGTAGTCATCTAACACGAAACACTGAAGCTTTCTTT. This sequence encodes CASSHLTRNTEAFF.

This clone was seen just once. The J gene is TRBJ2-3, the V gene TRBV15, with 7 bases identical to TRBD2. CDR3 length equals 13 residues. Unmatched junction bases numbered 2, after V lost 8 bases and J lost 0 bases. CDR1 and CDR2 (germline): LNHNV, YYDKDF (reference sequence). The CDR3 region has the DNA TGTGCCACCGGGCGGGGGAGCACAGATACGCAGTATTTT. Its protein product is CATGRGSTDTQYF.

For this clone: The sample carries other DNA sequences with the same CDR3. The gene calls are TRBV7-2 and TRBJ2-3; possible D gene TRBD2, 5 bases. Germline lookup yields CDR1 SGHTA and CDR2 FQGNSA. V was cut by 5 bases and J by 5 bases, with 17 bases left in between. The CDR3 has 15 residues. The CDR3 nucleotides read TGTGCCAGCAGCCTCCTTTCTGGGAGAGAAGATACGCAGTATTTT. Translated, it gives CASSLLSGREDTQYF.

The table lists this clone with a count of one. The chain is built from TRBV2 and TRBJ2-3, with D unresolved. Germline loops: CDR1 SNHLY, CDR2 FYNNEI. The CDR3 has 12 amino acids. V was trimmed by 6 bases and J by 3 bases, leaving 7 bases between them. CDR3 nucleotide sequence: TGTGCCAGCAGCCAAGGGACAGATACGCAGTATTTT. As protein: CASSQGTDTQYF.

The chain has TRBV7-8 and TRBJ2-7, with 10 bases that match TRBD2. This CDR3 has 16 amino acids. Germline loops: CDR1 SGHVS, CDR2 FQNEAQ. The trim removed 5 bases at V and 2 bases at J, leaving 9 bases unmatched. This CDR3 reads CASSPYRLAGAYEQYF. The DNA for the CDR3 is TGTGCCAGCAGCCCTTATAGGCTAGCGGGGGCCTACGAGCAGTACTTC.

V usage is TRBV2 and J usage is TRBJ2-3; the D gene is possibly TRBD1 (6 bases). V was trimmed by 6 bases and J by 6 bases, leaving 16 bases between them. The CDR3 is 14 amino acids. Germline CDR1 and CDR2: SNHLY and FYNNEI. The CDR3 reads CASRQGLLRDTQYF. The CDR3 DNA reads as TGTGCCAGCAGACAGGGTCTGTTGCGTGATACGCAGTATTTT. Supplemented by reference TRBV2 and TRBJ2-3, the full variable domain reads EPEVTQTPSHQVTQMGQEVILRCVPISNHLYFYWYRQILGQKVEFLVSFYNNEISEKSEIFDDQFSVERPDGSNFTLKIRSTKLEDSAMYFCASRQGLLRDTQYFGPGTRLTVL.

CDR3 protein: CASSLQLAGGYEQYF. In DNA form, the CDR3 reads TGTGCCAGCAGTTTACAGCTAGCGGGAGGCTACGAGCAGTACTTC. The chain couples TRBV28 to TRBJ2-7; 11 positions agree with TRBD2. This CDR3 spans 15 amino acids. Germline V gene sequence: CDR1 MDHEN, CDR2 SYDVKM. With V trimmed by 2 bases and J by 3 bases, 3 bases remained unmatched.

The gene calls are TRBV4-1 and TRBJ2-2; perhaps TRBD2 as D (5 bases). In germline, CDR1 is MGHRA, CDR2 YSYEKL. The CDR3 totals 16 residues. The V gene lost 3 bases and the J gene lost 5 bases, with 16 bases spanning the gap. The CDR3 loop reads CASSHQSRSGTGELFF. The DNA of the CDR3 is TGCGCCAGCAGCCATCAGTCCAGGAGCGGTACCGGGGAGCTGTTTTTT.

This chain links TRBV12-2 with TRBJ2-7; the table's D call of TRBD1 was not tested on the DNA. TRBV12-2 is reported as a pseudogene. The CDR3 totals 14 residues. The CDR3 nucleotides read TGTGCAAGTCGCTCTCCCGGGACAGTTCGATGGCAGTACTTC. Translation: CASRSPGTVRWQYF.

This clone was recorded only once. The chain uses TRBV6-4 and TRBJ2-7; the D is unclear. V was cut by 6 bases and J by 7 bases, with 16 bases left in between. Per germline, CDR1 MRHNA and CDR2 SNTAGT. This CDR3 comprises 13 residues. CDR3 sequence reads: CASSLHPGSEQYF. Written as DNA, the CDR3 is TGTGCCAGCAGCCTGCACCCGGGTTCTGAGCAGTACTTC.

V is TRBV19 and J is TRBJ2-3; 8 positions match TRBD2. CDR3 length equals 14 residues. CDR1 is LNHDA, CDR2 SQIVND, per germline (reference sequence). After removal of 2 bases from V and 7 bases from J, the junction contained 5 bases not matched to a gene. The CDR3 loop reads CASSIREGLNTQYF. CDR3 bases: TGTGCCAGTAGTATACGGGAGGGCTTAAATACGCAGTATTTT.

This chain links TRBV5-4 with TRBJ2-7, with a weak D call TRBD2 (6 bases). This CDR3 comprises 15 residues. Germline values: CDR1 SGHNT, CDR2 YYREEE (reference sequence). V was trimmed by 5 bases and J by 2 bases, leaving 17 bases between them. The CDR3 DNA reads TGTGCCAGCAGACCTGATAGCGGTACCCCCTACGAGCAGTACTTC. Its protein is CASRPDSGTPYEQYF.

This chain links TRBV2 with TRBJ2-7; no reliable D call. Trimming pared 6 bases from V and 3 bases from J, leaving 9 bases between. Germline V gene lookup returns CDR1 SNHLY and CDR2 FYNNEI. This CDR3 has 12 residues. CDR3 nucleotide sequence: TGTGCCAGCAGCGGACGTTTCTACGAGCAGTACTTC. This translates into CASSGRFYEQYF.